The 10 T cell receptor beta chains reported below all come from one sample, sequenced in a study of cytomegalovirus exposure and HLA in healthy donors. The PCR contained 60 Vbeta and 13 Jbeta primers. Sequencing used immunoSEQ multiplex PCR; TCRdb keeps in-frame clones, though not all of them. The sample lists some 150,000 clones, around 81% occurring once. Material for sequencing was PBMCs. The receptors shown here come from a man aged 35 to 55 in good health and CMV-seropositive.

CDR3 sequence: CASSQSRTGLNEKLFF. The CDR3 DNA is TGTGCCAGCAGCCAGTCTCGGACAGGGCTTAATGAAAAACTGTTTTTT. The chain employs TRBV5-6 and TRBJ1-4; 8 bases agree with TRBD1. The trim removed 4 bases at V and 4 bases at J, leaving 9 bases unmatched. Germline CDR1 is SGHDT and CDR2 is YYEEEE. This CDR3 is built from 16 residues.

V usage is TRBV5-8 and J usage is TRBJ2-3; possibly TRBD2 for D (7 bases). The CDR3 extends over 15 amino acids. V lost 2 bases and J lost 6, with 16 bases in between. The germline gives CDR1 SGHTS, CDR2 YDEGEE. CDR3 nucleotides: TGTGCCAGCAGCTTAGGGGGGGCAGCTATTGATACGCAGTATTTT. The encoded protein is CASSLGGAAIDTQYF.

The chain couples TRBV6-5 to TRBJ2-7; 11 positions agree with TRBD2. The CDR3 runs 15 residues. Germline V CDR1 and CDR2: MNHEY, SVGAGI. V was pared by 6 bases and J by 2 bases, with 6 bases of the junction left unmatched. The CDR3 DNA sequence: TGTGCCAGCAGCCCTCCGGGACTAGCGGCCTACGAGCAGTACTTC. Translated: CASSPPGLAAYEQYF.

The chain employs TRBV6-1 and TRBJ1-5; 8 bases map to TRBD1. Germline V gives CDR1 MNHNS, CDR2 SASEGT. V shed 3 bases and J 6 bases; nucleotides not matched to a gene: 10. This CDR3 spans 16 amino acids. The CDR3 DNA reads TGTGCCAGCAGTGACTTAGGACAGGGAGGGCTTCAGCCCCAGCATTTT. Translation: CASSDLGQGGLQPQHF.

This chain connects TRBV7-3 to TRBJ2-1; D not resolved. This CDR3 spans 13 amino acids. Germline V CDR1 and CDR2: SGHTA, FQGTGA. V was clipped by 1 base and J by 13 bases, with 14 bases between them. The CDR3 DNA is TGTGCCAGCAGCTTAATGGGCCTCCGATCACAGTTCTTC. Amino acid sequence: CASSLMGLRSQFF.

V and J are TRBV27 and TRBJ2-7; 10 positions match TRBD1. The V segment lost 7 bases and the J segment 4 bases; nucleotides outside the gene matches: 7. This CDR3 contains 14 residues. Germline CDR1 is MNHEY and CDR2 is SMNVEV (reference sequence). The CDR3 protein is CASKLGQGVYEQYF. The CDR3 DNA reads as TGTGCCAGCAAACTCGGACAGGGGGTGTACGAGCAGTACTTC.

This clone occurred once. The chain carries TRBV7-9 and TRBJ1-1, with 12 bases fitting TRBD1. V trimming: 5 bases; J trimming: 3 bases; junction bases outside the gene matches: 10. Germline values: CDR1 SEHNR, CDR2 FQNEAQ (reference sequence). The CDR3 covers 17 residues. CDR3 in DNA: TGTGCCAGCAGCACAAGGGACAGGGGGCGTAGGGACACTGAAGCTTTCTTT. Protein sequence: CASSTRDRGRRDTEAFF.

This clone showed up just a few times. The chain carries TRBV19 and TRBJ2-2, with TRBD2 matching over 10 bases. Germline values: CDR1 LNHDA, CDR2 SQIVND (reference sequence). The junction had 8 bases not matched to a gene; V was cut back by 7 bases and J by 6 bases. This CDR3 comprises 15 residues. CDR3 sequence reads: CASTSLAGVAGELFF. CDR3 bases: TGTGCCAGTACAAGCCTAGCGGGAGTCGCCGGGGAGCTGTTTTTT.

The chain links TRBV27 to TRBJ2-7; D may be TRBD1 (6 bases). V was pared by 3 bases and J by 2 bases, with 17 bases between. Germline CDR1 and CDR2: MNHEY and SMNVEV (reference sequence). The CDR3 is 16 residues long. The CDR3: CASSLPRTETTYEQYF. In DNA form, the CDR3 reads TGTGCCAGCAGTTTGCCCCGGACAGAAACGACCTACGAGCAGTACTTC.

The rearrangement joins TRBV27 to TRBJ2-2; TRBD2 matches at 7 bases. Germline CDR1 is MNHEY and CDR2 is SMNVEV (reference sequence). CDR3 length equals 14 residues. With 8 bases clipped from V and 1 base from J, the junction kept 4 bases outside the gene matches. CDR3 amino acids: CASSGGMNTGELFF. DNA of the CDR3: TGTGCCAGCTCGGGAGGAATGAACACCGGGGAGCTGTTTTTT.